This T cell receptor (beta chain) was sequenced for a study of T cells in Graves' hyperthyroidism and ophthalmopathy (dated by TCRdb to the late 2010s). With respect to the entire study: Peripheral blood samples were taken at the time of initial diagnosis, prior to any treatment. To identify TCR V-J signatures that set the groups apart, the researchers used a discovery cohort of about a hundred patients, made up of 40 to 45 with Graves' ophthalmopathy and 55 to 65 with stable Graves' hyperthyroidism. Whether ophthalmopathy could be predicted prospectively was tested in an independent validation cohort made up of 18 to 20 hyperthyroidism patients plus 17 patients who later progressed to ophthalmopathy. The 100 or so discovery patients were divided at random into training and test sets in a 7:3 ratio. In addition, the study compared T-cell repertoires in thyroid tissue and in blood from five or six Graves' hyperthyroidism patients. After blood sampling, hyperthyroidism patients were treated with methimazole at a starting dose of 30 mg daily, and ophthalmopathy patients were treated with high-dose intravenous methylprednisolone. The paper describes TCR Vbeta CDR3 sequencing of roughly 130 peripheral blood samples, made up of roughly 45 ophthalmopathy patients, around 73 hyperthyroidism patients and roughly 17 progressor patients. Beyond this particular receptor, the publication reports: In validation, the model predicted progression to ophthalmopathy a median of about 6 months before onset, with approximately 71% sensitivity and 72.22% specificity. In cross-validation, a model built on a 13 V-J signature told ophthalmopathy apart from stable hyperthyroidism with roughly 87% sensitivity and roughly 81% specificity, and in testing the same model reached 80%/75%. Most expanded thyroid clonotypes (frequency above 0.001) were also detected in blood, a finding suggesting that blood repertoires may reflect thyroid immune responses. Sample size was not statistically predetermined, and blinding of investigators to group allocation was not performed.

Note on this clonotype: The antigen it recognizes is unknown. The record has no base qualities; no much larger clone is one base away.

The TCR beta CDR3 regions were amplified from the RNA transcripts. A first-round RT-PCR of the TCR CDR3 used the HTBI primer set with the Qiagen OneStep RT-PCR kit. Libraries were constructed in a second round of multiplex PCR, after which size selection and purification were performed. Paired-end sequencing of the libraries was performed with 100 bp reads on an Illumina HiSeq2000. Turning to the authors' computational methods: Raw data were processed with SOAPnuke, discarding reads with adapters, uncalled bases, mean Phred below 15, or no exact constant-primer or identifier match. COPE v1.2.5 was used to merge the high-quality paired reads, and each unique nucleotide sequence was defined as a clonotype. MiTCR v1.1 was used to align the clonotypes against IMGT TRBV, TRBD and TRBJ reference segments. The analysis was restricted to V-J combinations with a frequency above 0.0001, which together covered 98% to 99.2% of the repertoires. The TCS score was defined as F50 (clonal expansion) divided by E x V (chaos), with BLOSUM62-based TCRdist calculated between CDR3 peptides within each V-J. Welch's t-statistics and random forest reduced roughly 530 V-J features to 13, which were used in a naive Bayes classifier (R e1071). TCRdb took the public reads, trimmed them with fastp at Q25, ran MiXCR for clone calling and kept in-frame beta chains. Each CDR3 protein appears once, grouped with its most common genes and DNA. The V and J calls follow TCRdb's processing rather than the paper's. In this sample the table shows 730,000 or so distinct CDR3 sequences, roughly a sixth of which occur a single time. The top ten clones comprise over 15% of the sample.

Trimming takes 3 bases from V and 8 bases from J, and the germline ends sit 11 bases apart. From cysteine to phenylalanine, the CDR3 is 13 amino acids long. The entry retains the CDR3 DNA only, 39 bases that are in frame from base 1. The hyperthyroidism patients were between 18 and 65 years old and newly diagnosed, with a disease duration of less than 2 months. Exclusion was applied to patients with uncontrolled infections, other autoimmune diseases, pregnancy or lactation. Diagnoses were established on the basis of clinical symptoms, serum thyroxine and TRAb, thyroid ultrasound, and orbital computed tomography. Blood from progressor patients was collected at the time of first diagnosis with hyperthyroidism, before any ophthalmopathy symptoms had appeared. Ficoll-Paque density gradient centrifugation was used to isolate PBMCs from 8.5 to 10 ml of fresh peripheral blood. Patients classed as progressors first received a Graves' hyperthyroidism diagnosis and then went on to develop ophthalmopathy during follow-up. Total RNA was extracted using Trizol reagent, and RNA quality was assessed on an Agilent 2100 Bioanalyzer.

Sequenced sample: blood. The chain links TRBV12-3 or TRBV12-4 with TRBJ2-4, and possibly TRBD2, on 5 matching bases. The sequence derives from a woman aged 45 to 65 with Graves' hyperthyroidism that later progressed to Graves' ophthalmopathy. In nucleotide form, the sequence is TGTGCCAGCAGTTTTGGAGTTAGCGACATTCAGTACTTC. It translates as CASSFGVSDIQYF.